Presented here are 28 T cell receptor beta chains from one specimen sequenced in a study of shared clonotypes between healthy human individuals. The method was immunoSEQ multiplex PCR; TCRdb's version includes in-frame clones alone and lacks a portion of them. The sample has over 2 million clones, 95% seen once. What was sequenced was naive CD4+ T cells sorted from blood. Subset reported: CD45RA+ positively selected. Source of these receptors: a man aged 18 to 29 in good health.

The rearrangement uses TRBV5-1 and TRBJ2-6, with D uncertain. The CDR3 is made up of 13 amino acids. The V end was cut by 1 base, the J end by 3 bases, with 2 bases between. Germline V CDR1 and CDR2: SGHRS, YFSETQ. CDR3 sequence reads: CASSLFGANVLTF. CDR3 DNA sequence: TGCGCCAGCAGCTTGTTTGGGGCCAACGTCCTGACTTTC.

The CDR3 loop reads CARSWRGLAGRTGELFF. Written as DNA, the CDR3 is TGTGCCAGAAGCTGGAGAGGACTAGCGGGAAGAACCGGGGAGCTGTTTTTT. The chain carries TRBV5-3 and TRBJ2-2, with 12 bases fitting TRBD2. TRBV5-3 is annotated as an ORF whose role is uncertain. The CDR3 has 17 amino acids. V lost 3 bases, J lost 5 bases, and 8 bases stayed unmatched.

The chain uses TRBV6-5 and TRBJ1-1, with unresolved D. The CDR3 is 13 residues long. V lost 5 bases, J lost 4 bases, and 11 bases lay in between. Per germline, CDR1 MNHEY and CDR2 SVGAGI. The DNA of the CDR3 is TGTGCCAGCAGTCGGGGAATCGGCACTGAAGCTTTCTTT. This encodes CASSRGIGTEAFF.

This chain uses TRBV19 with TRBJ1-1, with a weak D call TRBD1 (5 bases). V was pared by 7 bases and J by 4 bases, with 19 bases between. Germline CDR1 is LNHDA and CDR2 is SQIVND (reference sequence). The CDR3 spans 15 residues. In nucleotides, the CDR3 is TGTGCCAGTAATCGCCGTTCGGGGGTGGGCACTGAAGCTTTCTTT. This codes for CASNRRSGVGTEAFF.

The chain uses TRBV15 and TRBJ2-4; D is unresolved. In germline, CDR1 is LNHNV, CDR2 YYDKDF (reference sequence). The CDR3 extends over 15 amino acids. Trimming removed 0 bases at V and 0 bases at J, with 6 bases between. The CDR3 DNA reads TGTGCCACCAGCAGAGATTTGGTAGCCAAAAACATTCAGTACTTC. Translated: CATSRDLVAKNIQYF.

V usage is TRBV30 and J usage is TRBJ2-5; D is undetermined. The CDR3 is 14 amino acids. Germline CDR1 reads GTSNPN; CDR2 reads SVGIG (reference sequence). Between the trimmed V and J ends, which lost 5 bases and 1 base, there was a span of 14 bases. CDR3 region: CAWWPSNLQETQYF. The DNA for the CDR3 is TGTGCCTGGTGGCCCTCCAATCTCCAAGAGACCCAGTACTTC. Looking up the rest from reference TRBV30 and TRBJ2-5 gives the full variable domain: SQTIHQWPATLVQPVGSPLSLECTVEGTSNPNLYWYRQAAGRGLQLLFYSVGIGQISSEVPQNLSASRPQDRQFILSSKKLLLSDSGFYLCAWWPSNLQETQYFGPGTRLLVL.

The chain joins TRBV5-6 to TRBJ1-3; a possible D gene is TRBD1 (5 bases). This CDR3 region has 16 residues. Trimming removed 4 bases from V and 0 bases from J, with 14 bases in between. Germline CDR1 and CDR2: SGHDT and YYEEEE. CDR3 amino acids: CASSERGWYSGNTIYF. The CDR3 nucleotides read TGTGCCAGCAGCGAAAGGGGTTGGTACTCTGGAAACACCATATATTTT. Complete variable domain (other parts from reference TRBV5-6 and TRBJ1-3): DAGVTQSPTHLIKTRGQQVTLRCSPKSGHDTVSWYQQALGQGPQFIFQYYEEEERQRGNFPDRFSGHQFPNYSSELNVNALLLGDSALYLCASSERGWYSGNTIYFGEGSWLTVV.

J is TRBJ2-2 and V is TRBV4-3; 10 bases map to TRBD2. The CDR3 is made up of 16 amino acids. Germline CDR1 is LGHNA and CDR2 is YSLEER. V trimming: 4 bases; J trimming: 7 bases; junction bases outside the gene matches: 9. The CDR3 DNA sequence: TGCGCCAGCAGCCCCTGGTCTAGCGGGAGTGTCGGGGAGCTGTTTTTT. This sequence encodes CASSPWSSGSVGELFF.

J is TRBJ1-3 and V is TRBV12-5; no reliable D call. Per the germline V gene, CDR1 is LGHNT and CDR2 is FRNRAP. The CDR3 is 11 residues long. V dropped 5 bases and J dropped 2 bases, with 1 base sitting between them. CDR3 amino acids: CASGPGNTIYF. DNA for the CDR3: TGTGCTAGTGGTCCTGGAAACACCATATATTTT.

The J gene is TRBJ2-7, the V gene TRBV7-9; D perhaps matches TRBD1 (5 bases). Germline V CDR1 and CDR2: SEHNR, FQNEAQ (reference sequence). The CDR3 runs to 14 residues. Trimming pared 5 bases from V and 2 bases from J, leaving 13 bases between. Written as DNA, the CDR3 is TGTGCCAGCAGCCCTCGATCAGGGCCCTACGAGCAGTACTTC. Its translation: CASSPRSGPYEQYF. Filled out from reference TRBV7-9 and TRBJ2-7, the complete variable domain reads DTGVSQNPRHKITKRGQNVTFRCDPISEHNRLYWYRQTLGQGPEFLTYFQNEAQLEKSRLLSDRFSAERPKGSFSTLEIQRTEQGDSAMYLCASSPRSGPYEQYFGPGTRLTVT.

Regarding this clone: Different DNA sequences within this sample yield the same CDR3. The chain employs TRBV11-2 and TRBJ2-7; D may be TRBD2 (6 bases). The CDR3 totals 14 residues. Germline V gene lookup returns CDR1 SGHAT and CDR2 FQNNGV. V lost 3 bases to trimming and J lost 0 bases, with 9 bases between them. The CDR3 nucleotides read TGTGCCAGCAGCTTGGAGGGACTCTCCTACGAGCAGTACTTC. It yields the protein CASSLEGLSYEQYF.

CDR3 coding DNA: TGTGCCAGTAGTATCAGGGTCGGTGAAGCTTTCTTT. Protein product: CASSIRVGEAFF. The rearrangement uses TRBV19 and TRBJ1-1, with a possible D match to TRBD1 (5 bases). Looked up from germline, CDR1 is LNHDA and CDR2 is SQIVND (reference sequence). The CDR3 has 12 amino acids. V was shortened by 3 bases and J by 7 bases, with 9 bases between the two germline ends.

The chain joins TRBV5-1 to TRBJ1-6; 7 bases align to TRBD1. The CDR3 runs 16 residues. The germline V gene has CDR1 SGHRS and CDR2 YFSETQ. J was trimmed by 5 bases and V by 0 bases; bases with no gene match: 5. The CDR3 loop reads CASSLAPTGNNSPLHF. CDR3 nucleotides: TGCGCCAGCAGCTTGGCCCCGACAGGGAATAATTCACCCCTCCACTTT.

The chain couples TRBV18 to TRBJ1-2; 11 bases are shared with TRBD1. Germline CDR1 is KGHSH and CDR2 is LQKENI. V shed 4 bases and J 4 bases; nucleotides not matched to a gene: 8. There are 16 residues in the CDR3. The CDR3 spells CASSLPGQGVSYGYTF. The CDR3 region has the DNA TGTGCCAGCTCACTCCCGGGACAGGGGGTATCCTATGGCTACACCTTC.

J is TRBJ2-2 and V is TRBV5-4; D could derive from TRBD1 or TRBD2 (5 bases each). The germline V gene encodes CDR1 SGHNT and CDR2 YYREEE (reference sequence). V was clipped by 6 bases and J by 7 bases, with 13 bases between them. The CDR3 covers 13 residues. The CDR3 region has the DNA TGTGCCAGCAACCGGGACGGGTTCGGGGAGCTGTTTTTT. Amino acid sequence: CASNRDGFGELFF.

J is TRBJ2-2 and V is TRBV5-6; TRBD1 is a possible D gene (6 bases). This CDR3 is built from 17 residues. V gave up 3 bases and J gave up 0 bases, with 15 bases separating them. Germline CDR1 reads SGHDT; CDR2 reads YYEEEE. This CDR3 is CASSSLPGTTNTGELFF. As DNA, the CDR3 is TGTGCCAGCAGCTCTTTACCCGGGACAACGAACACCGGGGAGCTGTTTTTT. Drawing the rest from reference TRBV5-6 and TRBJ2-2, the complete variable domain is DAGVTQSPTHLIKTRGQQVTLRCSPKSGHDTVSWYQQALGQGPQFIFQYYEEEERQRGNFPDRFSGHQFPNYSSELNVNALLLGDSALYLCASSSLPGTTNTGELFFGEGSRLTVL.

This clone was seen once. The J gene is TRBJ2-1, the V gene TRBV4-2, with 13 bases fitting TRBD2. Germline CDR1 reads LGHNA; CDR2 reads YNFKEQ. Unmatched junction bases numbered 4, after V lost 2 bases and J lost 6 bases. The CDR3 is 16 residues long. The CDR3 reads CASSQPGTSGANEQFF. CDR3 sequence (DNA): TGTGCCAGCAGCCAACCCGGGACTAGCGGGGCCAATGAGCAGTTCTTC.

This rearrangement joins TRBV10-1 to TRBJ1-6; no firm D call. Trimming left V 2 bases short and J 7 bases short, with 3 bases between. This CDR3 has 12 amino acids. Germline-derived CDR1 and CDR2 are WNHNN and SYGVQD (reference sequence). DNA for the CDR3: TGCGCCAGCAGTGAGGCGAATTCACCCCTCCACTTT. Protein: CASSEANSPLHF.

Only one count was recorded for this clone. This sequence joins TRBV10-3 and TRBJ1-1; 10 positions match TRBD1. CDR1 is ENHRY and CDR2 is SYGVKD in the germline V gene. The CDR3 length is 14 residues. J gave up 5 bases and V 5 bases, and 5 bases lay outside the gene matches. CDR3 sequence: CAISPTGGGTEAFF. The CDR3 DNA reads TGTGCCATCAGTCCGACAGGGGGCGGAACTGAAGCTTTCTTT.

This sequence joins TRBV30 and TRBJ2-7; 10 positions match TRBD1. This CDR3 is 16 amino acids long. Germline trimming cut 0 bases from V and 1 base from J; bases unmatched to any gene: 6. The germline CDR1 and CDR2 sequences are GTSNPN and SVGIG (reference sequence). This CDR3 is CAWSVGGTGASYEQYF. The CDR3 nucleotides are TGTGCCTGGAGTGTAGGCGGGACAGGGGCTTCCTACGAGCAGTACTTC. Full variable domain (rest looked up from reference TRBV30 and TRBJ2-7): SQTIHQWPATLVQPVGSPLSLECTVEGTSNPNLYWYRQAAGRGLQLLFYSVGIGQISSEVPQNLSASRPQDRQFILSSKKLLLSDSGFYLCAWSVGGTGASYEQYFGPGTRLTVT.

The chain recombines TRBV2 with TRBJ1-1, with D unclear. This CDR3 comprises 12 residues. Germline loops: CDR1 SNHLY, CDR2 FYNNEI. The V end lost 5 bases, the J end lost 1 base, and 5 bases lay between the germline ends. CDR3 sequence (DNA): TGTGCCAGCAGTCAGCAGAACACTGAAGCTTTCTTT. It encodes CASSQQNTEAFF.

CDR3 region: CASSQVSLGIEQFF. CDR3 sequence (DNA): TGCGCCAGCAGCCAGGTGTCGCTTGGAATTGAGCAGTTCTTC. The chain recombines TRBV4-3 with TRBJ2-1; D ambiguous. This CDR3 spans 14 amino acids. Trimming stripped 3 bases from V and 9 bases from J, with 15 bases between. Germline V gene sequence: CDR1 LGHNA, CDR2 YSLEER.

In DNA, the CDR3 is TGTGCCAGCAGCCAGGGACACTCGGTTGGAAACACCATATATTTT. Its translation is CASSQGHSVGNTIYF. The chain combines TRBV6-6 with TRBJ1-3; maybe TRBD1 (6 bases). Germline V gene data show CDR1 as MNHNY and CDR2 as SVGAGI (reference sequence). The CDR3 has 15 amino acids. The V gene lost 6 bases and the J gene lost 3 bases, with 15 bases spanning the gap.

The V call is TRBV7-9, the J call TRBJ1-1; D perhaps matches TRBD1 (5 bases). The CDR3 totals 16 residues. V was trimmed by 0 bases and J by 5 bases, leaving 16 bases between them. Germline V CDR1 and CDR2: SEHNR, FQNEAQ (reference sequence). The CDR3 loop is CASSLARWGERTEAFF. CDR3 coding DNA: TGTGCCAGCAGCTTAGCGCGTTGGGGGGAGAGGACTGAAGCTTTCTTT.

This chain uses TRBV30 with TRBJ1-5, with D perhaps matching TRBD1 (5 bases). The V end was cut by 0 bases, the J end by 9 bases, with 24 bases between. CDR1 and CDR2 (germline): GTSNPN, SVGIG (reference sequence). This CDR3 spans 17 amino acids. The CDR3 protein is CAWSVGEEFWGQRPQHF. The CDR3 DNA reads TGTGCCTGGAGTGTAGGGGAAGAGTTCTGGGGCCAGCGGCCCCAGCATTTT.

This sequence joins TRBV21-1 and TRBJ1-2; the table's D call, TRBD1, was not checked against the DNA. TRBV21-1 is a documented pseudogene. The CDR3 covers 15 residues. The CDR3 sequence is CASSNGQGSRYGYTF. The CDR3 DNA reads as TGTGCCAGCAGCAACGGACAGGGTAGTAGGTATGGCTACACCTTC.

This clone was observed once. This chain uses TRBV11-2 with TRBJ1-3; 7 bases align to TRBD1. The CDR3 spans 16 residues. Germline lookup yields CDR1 SGHAT and CDR2 FQNNGV. Trimming removed 5 bases from V and 0 bases from J; junction bases left unmatched: 7. The CDR3 reads CASSKDRPHSGNTIYF. Written as DNA, the CDR3 is TGTGCCAGCAGCAAGGACAGGCCCCACTCTGGAAACACCATATATTTT.

CDR3 sequence (DNA): TGCAGCGTGTGGGAGGTGGACACTGAAGCTTTCTTT. It yields the protein CSVWEVDTEAFF. The chain recombines TRBV29-1 with TRBJ1-1; the D is unclear. The V gene lost 6 bases and the J gene lost 3 bases, with 11 bases spanning the gap. CDR1 is SQVTM and CDR2 is ANQGSEA in the germline V gene. CDR3 length: 12 residues.